Sequencing of this T cell receptor beta chain was carried out in a study of T cell repertoires in cytomegalovirus infection. Study background: CMV infection plus the matching HLA type was flagged by public TCR beta signatures.

Deletions cut 1 base from V and 6 bases from J, with 20 bases between. CDR3 length: 17 amino acids. Germline CDR1 is SGHKS and CDR2 is YYEKEE (reference sequence). A few counts support this clonotype. Its antigen is unidentified. Study-wide results and caveats: Summed frequency of public TCR beta families distinguished CMV carriers with the relevant HLA. Dominating the ex vivo response were TCR beta clonotypes that were CMV-specific and HLA-C-restricted.

TCRdb processed the reads anew with MiXCR; each CDR3 protein has one entry. The table has approximately 750,000 distinct CDR3 sequences, under 40% seen once. The source material was PBMCs. This clonotype originated in a human donor in good health (CMV status not recorded). Some clones in this sample may be carry-over from other donors' samples. The gene calls are TRBV5-5 and TRBJ1-5; tentatively, D is TRBD1 (5 bases). CDR3 in amino acids: CASSLRGGADSSQPQHF. The CDR3 coding sequence is TGTGCCAGCAGCTTGCGAGGTGGGGCAGATTCCAGTCAGCCCCAGCATTTT.